A single sample is the source of the 15 T cell receptor beta chains below, sequenced in a study of blood T cells in healthy people across ages. Then a second PCR, running about 7 to 11 cycles, was carried out with a sample-barcoded 5' primer and a J-beta primer mix. TCRdb called the 5' RACE reads again in MiXCR, with one record for every CDR3 protein. The data hold 850,000 to 1,300,000 distinct CDR3 sequences, with more than 35% observed a single time. Sample: blood. Every receptor here comes from a woman in her sixties or seventies in good health.

This clonotype has more than one count but fewer than ten. The chain uses TRBV12-3 or TRBV12-4 and TRBJ2-5; D may match TRBD1 or TRBD2 (5 bases each). V was shortened by 5 bases and J by 3 bases, with 10 bases between the two germline ends. The CDR3 loop spans 13 amino acids. The CDR3 bases are TGTGCCAGCAGTCCGGGACGGGAAGAGACCCAGTACTTC. This gives the protein CASSPGREETQYF.

This chain links TRBV10-3 with TRBJ2-7; TRBD2 might be the D (5 bases). Trimming shortened V by 4 bases and J by 1 base, and 8 bases separated the two germline ends. The CDR3 extends over 13 amino acids. The germline V gene has CDR1 ENHRY and CDR2 SYGVKD. DNA for the CDR3: TGTGCCATCAGTGTCTCGGGGTCCTACGAGCAGTACTTC. It is translated as CAISVSGSYEQYF.

The chain recombines TRBV27 with TRBJ1-6, with TRBD1 matching over 7 bases. CDR3 length: 15 residues. The V gene's germline CDR1 is MNHEY and CDR2 SMNVEV (reference sequence). V was clipped by 4 bases and J by 5 bases; unmatched bases: 5. CDR3 region: CASSYTQGNNSPLHF. The CDR3 DNA is TGTGCCAGCAGTTATACACAGGGGAATAATTCACCCCTCCACTTT.

The rearrangement uses TRBV5-1 and TRBJ2-7, with D uncertain. Germline V gene data show CDR1 as SGHRS and CDR2 as YFSETQ. The CDR3 runs to 13 residues. V was pared by 0 bases and J by 3 bases, with 7 bases between. CDR3 bases: TGCGCCAGCAGCTTGGAGCAGAGCTACGAGCAGTACTTC. This codes for CASSLEQSYEQYF.

This clonotype appeared many times. The chain uses TRBV6-2 or TRBV6-3 and TRBJ2-1; maybe TRBD2 (6 bases). The CDR3 loop spans 15 amino acids. Germline V lookup: CDR1 MNHEY, CDR2 SVGEGT. Between the trimmed V and J ends, which lost 7 bases and 5 bases, there was a span of 18 bases. Written as DNA, the CDR3 is TGTGCCAGCATCCCGGTGGCTAGCGTCCACAATGAGCAGTTCTTC. As protein: CASIPVASVHNEQFF.

The sample holds a few counts of this clonotype. The chain carries TRBV12-5 and TRBJ2-3, with a possible D match to TRBD2 (5 bases). Between the trimmed V and J ends, which lost 6 bases and 0 bases, there was a span of 10 bases. The CDR3 consists of 14 residues. Germline assignment: CDR1 LGHNT and CDR2 FRNRAP. CDR3 in amino acids: CASGPGESTDTQYF. The CDR3 nucleotides read TGTGCTAGTGGCCCCGGGGAGAGCACAGATACGCAGTATTTT.

The chain employs TRBV4-1 and TRBJ2-3, with TRBD1 as a possible D gene (5 bases). Germline CDR1 is MGHRA and CDR2 is YSYEKL. V lost 4 bases, J lost 5 bases, and 10 bases lay in between. There are 13 residues in the CDR3. CDR3: CASSRNQGDTQYF. CDR3 nucleotides: TGCGCCAGCAGCCGCAACCAGGGAGATACGCAGTATTTT.

This clonotype was observed a few times. J is TRBJ1-5 and V is TRBV20-1; 8 bases fit TRBD1. The V segment lost 6 bases and the J segment 1 base; nucleotides outside the gene matches: 5. This CDR3 spans 14 amino acids. The germline CDR1 and CDR2 sequences are DFQATT and SNEGSKA (reference sequence). The CDR3 DNA reads TGCAGTGCGAAGGACAGGGAGAGCAATCAGCCCCAGCATTTT. Translation gives CSAKDRESNQPQHF.

As for this clonotype: A junction end diverges from the germline sequence, so it may reflect a read error. The V gene is TRBV25-1, the J gene TRBJ2-1, with D hard to call. The CDR3 is made up of 12 amino acids. Germline CDR1 is MGHDK and CDR2 is SYGVNS. The CDR3 is CASRSTYNGQFF. For the CDR3, the DNA is TGTGCCAGCAGGTCGACGTACAATGGGCAGTTCTTC.

This clonotype showed up many times. This chain connects TRBV29-1 to TRBJ2-1, with 7 bases lining up with TRBD1. This CDR3 contains 13 residues. Germline V gives CDR1 SQVTM, CDR2 ANQGSEA. Trimming took 7 bases from V and 7 from J; bases not matched to a gene: 10. CDR3: CSGLTGLVNEQFF. In nucleotides, the CDR3 is TGCAGCGGCCTGACAGGGTTAGTTAATGAGCAGTTCTTC.

The gene calls are TRBV9 and TRBJ2-4; D call uncertain. CDR3 length: 16 amino acids. Per the germline V gene, CDR1 is SGDLS and CDR2 is YYNGEE. The V gene lost 0 bases and the J gene lost 1 base, with 11 bases spanning the gap. CDR3 DNA sequence: TGTGCCAGCAGCGTAGGGTCCGCCATGGCCAAAAACATTCAGTACTTC. The encoded protein is CASSVGSAMAKNIQYF.

This clonotype was counted a few times. The rearrangement uses TRBV6-5 and TRBJ2-1, with unresolved D. CDR3 size: 13 residues. CDR1 and CDR2 from the germline V gene are MNHEY and SVGAGI. The V end was cut by 2 bases, the J end by 7 bases, with 9 bases between. The CDR3 region is CASSYGLQNEQFF. The CDR3 nucleotides read TGTGCCAGCAGTTACGGTCTACAAAATGAGCAGTTCTTC.

The V call is TRBV20-1, the J call TRBJ2-1; 10 nucleotides line up with TRBD1. Germline V gives CDR1 DFQATT, CDR2 SNEGSKA (reference sequence). The CDR3 consists of 13 residues. Trimming at V came to 3 bases and at J to 6 bases, leaving 2 bases not matched to a gene. The CDR3 DNA is TGCAGTGCTAGGGGGACAGGGGTCAATGAGCAGTTCTTC. Amino acid sequence: CSARGTGVNEQFF.

This sequence joins TRBV4-3 and TRBJ2-7; no reliable D call. Germline CDR1 reads LGHNA; CDR2 reads YSLEER. This CDR3 contains 14 residues. Trimming cost V 1 base and J 7 bases, with 14 bases left between them. The CDR3 reads CASSQGGSGREQYF. The CDR3 DNA sequence: TGCGCCAGCAGCCAAGGGGGTAGTGGACGTGAGCAGTACTTC.

This sequence joins TRBV7-9 and TRBJ2-5; 9 bases match TRBD1. J gave up 7 bases and V 1 base, and 4 bases lay outside the gene matches. Looked up from germline, CDR1 is SEHNR and CDR2 is FQNEAQ (reference sequence). The CDR3 totals 14 residues. CDR3 bases: TGTGCCAGCAGCTTAGTAGGGACAGGGTGGACCCAGTACTTC. Protein sequence: CASSLVGTGWTQYF.